This TCR beta chain was identified in a study of T-cell reconstitution after alpha-beta-depleted transplantation in children. This CDR3 is 15 amino acids long. In germline, CDR1 is MNHNS, CDR2 SASEGT. V was pared by 3 bases and J by 4 bases, with 15 bases between. This clonotype occurred many times. The antigen is not known. Study-level points and caveats: Most T-cell counts and diversity one year after the transplant came from T cells that were newly produced. High day-60 TCRbeta diversity in some patients came from surviving recipient T cells and thymic progenitors. By about two months after transplant, alpha-beta T cells reportedly arose from several hundred graft clones that had expanded.

Preparation of the TCRbeta library used unique molecular identifiers. Each CDR3 protein is one row after TCRdb ran MiXCR on the PCR reads. This repertoire shows fewer than 350,000 distinct CDR3 sequences, roughly 9.1% found once; its top ten account for about 8%. The V call is TRBV6-1, the J call TRBJ1-1; tentatively, D is TRBD1 (6 bases). The sequence was obtained from a boy under three years old with acute myeloid leukemia, due to receive a stem cell transplant. The material was PBMCs, obtained before TCRalphabeta/CD19-depleted stem cell transplant. In nucleotides, the CDR3 is TGTGCCAGCAGTGATTCCCCAGGGGCTGGCACTGAAGCTTTCTTT. Translating it yields CASSDSPGAGTEAFF.